These T cell receptor beta chains were read from a single sample in a study of T-cell memory formation after mild COVID-19. TCRdb re-derived calls from the 5' RACE reads in MiXCR, one entry per CDR3 protein. The table has more than 80,000 distinct CDR3 sequences, roughly an eighth seen once; the top ten hold around 25%. Material: PBMCs or a T cell subset sorted from them (not recorded which). Receptor source: an adult woman who had mild COVID-19 (a few samples of this study predate the infection). Cell type and time point are not known. CDR3s include the opening cysteine and the closing phenylalanine or tryptophan. D genes are given only for firm matches. The size field is filled for only some rows; it gives once, few, many or a size class.

v_call	j_call	clone_size	d_call	cdr3_nt	cdr3_aa
TRBV27	TRBJ2-1	-	TRBD1	TGTGCCAGCAGTTGGCAGGACAGGGACAATGAGCAGTTCTTC	CASSWQDRDNEQFF
TRBV7-8	TRBJ2-5	-	-	TGTGCCAGCAGCTTAGATCCCCCGACGGAGACCCAGTACTTC	CASSLDPPTETQYF
TRBV5-6	TRBJ2-1	many	-	TGTGCCAGCAGCTTGGGGACTACTTACAATGAGCAGTTCTTC	CASSLGTTYNEQFF
TRBV7-9	TRBJ2-5	many	TRBD2	TGTGCCAGCGACCCGGGGGGACTAGATCAAGAGACCCAGTACTTC	CASDPGGLDQETQYF
TRBV12-3/TRBV12-4	TRBJ2-1	many	-	TGTGCCAGCGACCGGGAGCTTGATCACAATGAGCAGTTCTTC	CASDRELDHNEQFF
TRBV6-5	TRBJ2-2	-	TRBD2	TGTGCCAGCAGTTACTTCGTGGGGACTAGCGGGGGGGCCGCCAGGGAGCTGTTTTTT	CASSYFVGTSGGAARELFF
TRBV7-6	TRBJ2-7	many	TRBD1	TGTGCCAGCAGCTTAAGTCAGGGGGCCTACGAGCAGTACTTC	CASSLSQGAYEQYF
TRBV4-2	TRBJ2-3	few	-	TGTGCCAGCAGCCAGGACGCCCCGGGCACAGATACGCAGTATTTT	CASSQDAPGTDTQYF
TRBV24-1	TRBJ2-3	few	-	TGTGCCACCAGTGATTTTCCAGGGTCGATCTCCACAGATACGCAGTATTTT	CATSDFPGSISTDTQYF
TRBV29-1	TRBJ2-7	many	TRBD1	TGCAGCGTACTACGCGACAGGGGGCCCGAGCAGTACTTC	CSVLRDRGPEQYF
TRBV20-1	TRBJ2-7	few	-	TGCAGTGCCACCGACGGACAGAACTACGAGCAGTACTTC	CSATDGQNYEQYF
TRBV24-1	TRBJ2-7	-	TRBD1	TGTGCCACCAGTGAGGGGACAGGGGCCTACGAGCAGTACTTC	CATSEGTGAYEQYF
TRBV24-1	TRBJ1-5	-	TRBD1	TGTGCCACCAGTGATTGGCCAGGGGGCCGGAACAATCAGCCCCAGCATTTT	CATSDWPGGRNNQPQHF
TRBV12-3/TRBV12-4	TRBJ2-1	many	-	TGTGCCAGCAGCCATAGGGGGGGAACCTACAATGAGCAGTTCTTC	CASSHRGGTYNEQFF
TRBV4-1	TRBJ1-2	-	-	TGCGCCAGCAGCCACCAGGAGGACAGCTATGGCTACACCTTC	CASSHQEDSYGYTF
TRBV6-5	TRBJ1-1	few	-	TGTGCCAGCAGTTACCCGGGATCCAGCGGCACTGAAGCTTTCTTT	CASSYPGSSGTEAFF
TRBV5-6	TRBJ2-7	few	-	TGTGCCAGCAGCCCCACGCGGGATCCCGAGCAGTACTTC	CASSPTRDPEQYF
TRBV4-3	TRBJ2-1	few	-	TGCGCCAGCAGCCGTATACTTCAGGGAGGCAATGAGCAGTTCTTC	CASSRILQGGNEQFF
TRBV7-3	TRBJ2-7	few	-	TGTGCCAGCAGCTTACCCAATATAAGCAACGAGCAGTACTTC	CASSLPNISNEQYF
TRBV4-1	TRBJ2-7	few	-	TGCGCCAGCAGCCAAGGCAGCGGCCCCTACGAGCAGTACTTC	CASSQGSGPYEQYF
TRBV7-6	TRBJ2-7	-	-	TGTGCCAGCAGCTTCGCAGGGGAAGTCGGCGAGCAGTACTTC	CASSFAGEVGEQYF
TRBV21-1	TRBJ2-4	-	-	TGTGCCAGCAGAAGGGTTAAAAACATTCAGTACTTC	CASRRVKNIQYF
TRBV27	TRBJ1-6	-	-	TGTGCCAGCAGTTTCGGGCAAGTTGGTTCACCCCTCCACTTT	CASSFGQVGSPLHF
TRBV7-9	TRBJ2-1	-	-	TGTGCCAGCAGCCCAGCTAACGGGAGAACCTACAATGAGCAGTTCTTC	CASSPANGRTYNEQFF
TRBV20-1	TRBJ2-3	few	-	TGCAGTGCTTTAGCGGGACAGCCCCTAGATACGCAGTATTTT	CSALAGQPLDTQYF
TRBV5-4	TRBJ1-1	few	-	TGTGCCAGCAGCTTCTCCGCGGGTATGAACACTGAAGCTTTCTTT	CASSFSAGMNTEAFF
TRBV29-1	TRBJ1-1	-	-	TGCAGCGTTGAAGATAGTAGGGAATGGGACACTGAAGCTTTCTTT	CSVEDSREWDTEAFF
TRBV4-1	TRBJ2-3	-	TRBD2	TGCGCCAGCAGCCTTAGCGGGGGCCGCACAGATACGCAGTATTTT	CASSLSGGRTDTQYF